The 8 T cell receptor beta chains below all came from one sample that was sequenced in a study of blood T cells in healthy people across ages. A second PCR of 7 to 11 cycles used a sample-barcoded 5' primer and a J-beta primer mix. TCRdb ran MiXCR on the 5' RACE reads and lists one entry per CDR3 protein. The table records just under 750,000 distinct CDR3 sequences, approximately 22% of them present only once. Sequenced input: blood. These receptors originate from a man aged 65 to 79 in good health.

This clonotype was counted only a few times. V is TRBV29-1 and J is TRBJ2-1, with a possible D match to TRBD2 (5 bases). This CDR3 contains 12 residues. Germline-derived CDR1 and CDR2 are SQVTM and ANQGSEA. Trimming took off 6 bases at V and 3 bases at J, with 9 bases between the two ends. The CDR3 bases are TGCAGCGTCCGCCGGGACTACAATGAGCAGTTCTTC. Translated: CSVRRDYNEQFF.

This clonotype was counted between two and nine times. The rearrangement uses TRBV12-3 or TRBV12-4 and TRBJ2-3; D not certain. V lost 7 bases and J 2 bases, leaving 16 bases between the germline ends. The CDR3 runs 15 residues. The CDR3 DNA sequence: TGTGCCAGCACCGAGTGGCTCTTTAACACAGATACGCAGTATTTT. Its translation: CASTEWLFNTDTQYF.

The J gene is TRBJ2-1, the V gene TRBV5-1, with D perhaps matching TRBD2 (7 bases). The CDR3 runs 14 residues. The V and J ends lost 4 bases and 2 bases respectively, with 10 bases between them. CDR1 is SGHRS, CDR2 YFSETQ, per germline. CDR3 nucleotide sequence: TGCGCCAGCAGCGAGGGGGGGGCCTACAATGAGCAGTTCTTC. Translation: CASSEGGAYNEQFF.

There are a few counts of this clonotype. The chain has TRBV11-2 and TRBJ2-1, with 9 bases identical to TRBD2. V gave up 7 bases and J gave up 7 bases; unmatched junction bases: 11. CDR1 and CDR2 (germline): SGHAT, FQNNGV. The length of the CDR3 is 15 residues. The CDR3 DNA reads as TGTGCCAGCAATAGCGGGGGAGCCCTCCGGAATGAGCAGTTCTTC. Translated: CASNSGGALRNEQFF.

A remark on this clonotype: This may stem from a read error, because a much larger clone lies one nucleotide away. The genes are TRBV6-2 or TRBV6-3 and TRBJ2-5; D is undetermined. The CDR3 is made up of 12 amino acids. The V gene lost 6 bases and the J gene lost 5 bases, with 10 bases spanning the gap. In germline, CDR1 is MNHEY, CDR2 SVGEGT. Here the CDR3 DNA reads TGTGCCAGCAGCCAATATTGGGAGACCCAGTACTTC. Translation: CASSQYWETQYF.

This clonotype was seen a few times. The chain is built from TRBV5-6 and TRBJ2-2, with 14 bases aligning to TRBD2. The CDR3 sequence is 18 residues long. The V gene's germline CDR1 is SGHDT and CDR2 YYEEEE. The junction had 10 bases not matched to a gene; V was cut back by 7 bases and J by 2 bases. CDR3 residues: CASGLPGLAGVNTGELFF. The DNA of the CDR3 is TGTGCCAGCGGATTACCGGGACTAGCGGGGGTTAACACCGGGGAGCTGTTTTTT.

In its sample, this clonotype was seen a few times. This sequence joins TRBV6-1 and TRBJ2-5, with D perhaps assigned TRBD1 or TRBD2 (5 bases each). Germline V gives CDR1 MNHNS, CDR2 SASEGT. The CDR3 is 17 residues long. The V end lost 1 base, the J end lost 1 base, and 16 bases lay between the germline ends. The CDR3 loop is CASSEGRVWGSQETQYF. Written as DNA, the CDR3 is TGTGCCAGCAGTGAAGGAAGGGTTTGGGGGTCCCAAGAGACCCAGTACTTC.

This clonotype turned up a few times. CDR3 loop: CASSPLGSKLFF. CDR3 DNA: TGTGCCAGCAGCCCCTTGGGGTCGAAACTGTTTTTT. V gene TRBV12-3 or TRBV12-4 combines with J gene TRBJ1-4, with no clear D. Trimming stripped 6 bases from V and 11 bases from J, with 13 bases between. This CDR3 comprises 12 residues.